These 28 T cell receptor beta chains were sequenced from one sample in a study of cytomegalovirus exposure and HLA in healthy donors. Only in-frame clones appear in the TCRdb table, and some are missing; sequencing was by immunoSEQ multiplex PCR. Of about 280,000 clones in the sample, around 86% were seen once. The sample taken for sequencing was PBMCs. These receptors were collected from a woman aged 18-30 years in good health and CMV-seronegative.

This chain uses TRBV7-3 with TRBJ1-1; D gene unclear. This CDR3 has 15 residues. Trimming stripped 4 bases from V and 3 bases from J, with 15 bases between. Per the germline V gene, CDR1 is SGHTA and CDR2 is FQGTGA. CDR3 residues: CASSSSLGGHTEAFF. CDR3 nucleotides: TGTGCCAGCAGCTCATCCTTGGGAGGCCACACTGAAGCTTTCTTT.

The chain couples TRBV18 to TRBJ1-1; D gene uncertain. This CDR3 region has 17 residues. With 6 bases removed from V and 4 bases from J, the gap between germline ends came to 24 bases. CDR1 and CDR2 (germline): KGHSH, LQKENI. CDR3 nucleotide sequence: TGTGCCAGCTCCCCCTTAGACCCCAGCGTGGGTAGCACTGAAGCTTTCTTT. Encoded protein: CASSPLDPSVGSTEAFF. Drawing the rest from reference TRBV18 and TRBJ1-1, the complete variable domain is NAGVMQNPRHLVRRRGQEARLRCSPMKGHSHVYWYRQLPEEGLKFMVYLQKENIIDESGMPKERFSAEFPKEGPSILRIQQVVRGDSAAYFCASSPLDPSVGSTEAFFGQGTRLTVV.

This clone occurred once. The chain combines TRBV5-5 with TRBJ2-2; D may be TRBD1 (5 bases). CDR1 is SGHKS and CDR2 is YYEKEE in the germline V gene (reference sequence). The V end lost 3 bases, the J end lost 6 bases, and 18 bases lay between the germline ends. The CDR3 extends over 16 amino acids. The CDR3 spells CASSYRTLSPAGELFF. The CDR3 DNA is TGTGCCAGCAGCTACAGGACCTTGAGCCCCGCCGGGGAGCTGTTTTTT.

The rearrangement links TRBV6-5 to TRBJ2-1; 9 bases agree with TRBD1. CDR1 is MNHEY, CDR2 SVGAGI, per germline. This CDR3 region has 15 residues. V lost 5 bases and J lost 9; bases outside the gene matches: 11. The CDR3 bases are TGTGCCAGCAGTATCAGACAGGGGGGTGACGTTGAGCAGTTCTTC. Translation: CASSIRQGGDVEQFF.

The gene calls are TRBV6-5 and TRBJ2-6, with D maybe TRBD1 (6 bases). The V gene's germline CDR1 is MNHEY and CDR2 SVGAGI. V was trimmed by 7 bases and J by 4 bases, leaving 14 bases between them. This CDR3 has 15 residues. The DNA of the CDR3 is TGTGCCAGCAAACCACAGGGTTCCGGGGCCAACGTCCTGACTTTC. Amino acids: CASKPQGSGANVLTF.

V is TRBV29-1 and J is TRBJ1-1; 8 positions match TRBD1. Germline CDR1 and CDR2: SQVTM and ANQGSEA. This CDR3 is 14 amino acids long. V lost 7 bases and J lost 4; bases outside the gene matches: 11. The CDR3 region is CSGGTGSMGTEAFF. Written as DNA, the CDR3 is TGCAGCGGGGGGACAGGTAGTATGGGCACTGAAGCTTTCTTT.

The chain recombines TRBV7-2 with TRBJ2-7; 13 bases are shared with TRBD2. The germline gives CDR1 SGHTA, CDR2 FQGNSA. This CDR3 has 15 residues. J gave up 3 bases and V 3 bases, and 2 bases lay outside the gene matches. The CDR3 here is CASSFGTSGDYEQYF. CDR3 bases: TGTGCCAGCAGCTTTGGGACTAGCGGGGACTACGAGCAGTACTTC. The whole variable domain, remainder taken from reference TRBV7-2 and TRBJ2-7, is GAGVSQSPSNKVTEKGKDVELRCDPISGHTALYWYRQSLGQGLEFLIYFQGNSAPDKSGLPSDRFSAERTGGSVSTLTIQRTQQEDSAVYLCASSFGTSGDYEQYFGPGTRLTVT.

The chain links TRBV7-2 to TRBJ2-5; D unresolved. Trimming left V 4 bases short and J 5 bases short, with 8 bases between. The length of the CDR3 is 12 residues. In germline, CDR1 is SGHTA, CDR2 FQGNSA. The CDR3 sequence is CASSSPQETQYF. CDR3 sequence (DNA): TGTGCCAGCAGCTCTCCCCAGGAGACCCAGTACTTC.

V and J are TRBV2 and TRBJ2-5; TRBD1 aligns across 12 bases. Per the germline V gene, CDR1 is SNHLY and CDR2 is FYNNEI. V dropped 6 bases and J dropped 5; count of bases not matched to a gene: 7. The CDR3 loop spans 15 amino acids. CDR3 DNA: TGTGCCAGCAGCGACACGGGACAGGGGGCCGAGACCCAGTACTTC. Translation: CASSDTGQGAETQYF.

The chain recombines TRBV10-2 with TRBJ2-1, with 9 positions matching TRBD1. With 7 bases clipped from V and 8 bases from J, the junction kept 15 bases outside the gene matches. Germline CDR1 WSHSY, CDR2 SAAADI. The CDR3 sequence is 16 residues long. CDR3 DNA sequence: TGCGCCAGCACTAAGCCGGGACAGGGATCCGTCGATGAGCAGTTCTTC. Amino acids: CASTKPGQGSVDEQFF.

Points on this clone: Other DNA sequences in this sample translate to the same CDR3. This chain connects TRBV5-6 to TRBJ2-7; TRBD1 matches 8 bases. The CDR3 is made up of 14 amino acids. Germline CDR1 and CDR2: SGHDT and YYEEEE. Trimming took 0 bases from V and 3 from J; bases not matched to a gene: 2. The chain's CDR3 is CASSLGTGGYEQYF. DNA for the CDR3: TGTGCCAGCAGCTTGGGAACAGGGGGCTACGAGCAGTACTTC.

The V call is TRBV27, the J call TRBJ2-7, with TRBD1 as a possible D gene (5 bases). The V end lost 0 bases, the J end lost 4 bases, and 19 bases lay between the germline ends. Germline-derived CDR1 and CDR2 are MNHEY and SMNVEV (reference sequence). The CDR3 has 17 residues. The DNA for the CDR3 is TGTGCCAGCAGTTTATCCGTCTCTACGACAGATCGGTACGAGCAGTACTTC. Its protein is CASSLSVSTTDRYEQYF.

CDR3 coding DNA: TGTGCCAGCAGTTACTCCCGGGACTTTACCGAGTACTTC. This codes for CASSYSRDFTEYF. V is TRBV6-5 and J is TRBJ2-7; tentatively, D is TRBD2 (6 bases). Per germline, CDR1 MNHEY and CDR2 SVGAGI. V lost 0 bases, J lost 11 bases, and 14 bases lay in between. CDR3 length: 13 amino acids.

This clone appeared a few times. The chain combines TRBV19 with TRBJ1-2, with TRBD1 identical over 10 bases. J lost 5 bases, V lost 7 bases, and 7 bases had no gene match. The CDR3 covers 14 residues. Germline CDR1 and CDR2: LNHDA and SQIVND (reference sequence). Here the CDR3 DNA reads TGTGCCAGTATTCCGACAGGGGGCACGTATGGCTACACCTTC. It yields the protein CASIPTGGTYGYTF.

A single count supports this clone. The chain carries TRBV9 and TRBJ1-2; tentatively, D is TRBD1 (6 bases). The CDR3 contains 14 residues. Germline V gene lookup returns CDR1 SGDLS and CDR2 YYNGEE. V was pared by 0 bases and J by 5 bases, with 11 bases between. CDR3 residues: CASSVVTGHYGYTF. CDR3 DNA: TGTGCCAGCAGCGTAGTCACAGGGCATTATGGCTACACCTTC.

This chain joins TRBV4-1 and TRBJ1-1; 10 bases fit TRBD1. The germline CDR1 and CDR2 sequences are MGHRA and YSYEKL. V was pared by 0 bases and J by 3 bases, with 4 bases of the junction left unmatched. The CDR3 extends over 16 amino acids. The chain's CDR3 is CASSQEWDRGYTEAFF. The DNA for the CDR3 is TGCGCCAGCAGCCAAGAGTGGGACAGGGGATACACTGAAGCTTTCTTT.

The chain is built from TRBV25-1 and TRBJ1-2; D gene uncertain. The CDR3 runs 14 residues. Germline lookup yields CDR1 MGHDK and CDR2 SYGVNS. The V end was cut by 6 bases, the J end by 3 bases, with 14 bases between. The CDR3 reads CASRGGVLDYGYTF. The CDR3 DNA reads as TGTGCCAGCAGGGGCGGGGTGTTGGACTATGGCTACACCTTC.

A word on this clone: The sample contains more than one DNA sequence encoding this CDR3. V gene TRBV27 combines with J gene TRBJ2-7; 8 bases align to TRBD2. Germline-derived CDR1 and CDR2 are MNHEY and SMNVEV (reference sequence). The CDR3 is 15 residues long. The V segment lost 3 bases and the J segment 1 base; nucleotides outside the gene matches: 5. The CDR3 loop reads CASSLSGGGSYEQYF. CDR3 sequence (DNA): TGTGCCAGCAGTTTGTCGGGAGGGGGGTCCTACGAGCAGTACTTC.

The V gene is TRBV5-1, the J gene TRBJ1-2; TRBD1 matches at 10 bases. The CDR3 sequence is 14 residues long. The germline CDR1 and CDR2 sequences are SGHRS and YFSETQ. V dropped 4 bases and J dropped 8; count of bases not matched to a gene: 8. The CDR3 here is CASSPGQGRGGYTF. The CDR3 nucleotides are TGCGCCAGCAGCCCGGGACAGGGGAGAGGCGGCTACACCTTC.

The chain couples TRBV2 to TRBJ2-2; TRBD1 matches at 8 bases. V gave up 2 bases and J gave up 6 bases; unmatched junction bases: 2. Germline CDR1 SNHLY, CDR2 FYNNEI. The CDR3 spans 14 residues. Written as DNA, the CDR3 is TGTGCCAGCAGTGAACTACAGGGGGCCGGGGAGCTGTTTTTT. Translation: CASSELQGAGELFF. Using reference TRBV2 and TRBJ2-2 for the parts outside the CDR3, the full variable domain is EPEVTQTPSHQVTQMGQEVILRCVPISNHLYFYWYRQILGQKVEFLVSFYNNEISEKSEIFDDQFSVERPDGSNFTLKIRSTKLEDSAMYFCASSELQGAGELFFGEGSRLTVL.

The chain uses TRBV7-9 and TRBJ1-3; 8 bases agree with TRBD1. With V trimmed by 0 bases and J by 6 bases, 7 bases remained unmatched. Germline CDR1 and CDR2: SEHNR and FQNEAQ (reference sequence). The CDR3 runs 16 residues. The CDR3 nucleotides read TGTGCCAGCAGCTTAGCGACGGACAGGGCTACAAACACCATATATTTT. It encodes CASSLATDRATNTIYF.

The chain links TRBV6-1 to TRBJ2-7; TRBD1 matches 7 bases. This CDR3 comprises 16 residues. Trimming at V came to 1 base and at J to 0 bases, leaving 6 bases not matched to a gene. CDR1 and CDR2 (germline): MNHNS, SASEGT. CDR3 residues: CASSEGGGPYSYEQYF. The CDR3 DNA sequence: TGTGCCAGCAGTGAAGGAGGGGGCCCCTACTCCTACGAGCAGTACTTC.

The J gene is TRBJ2-7, the V gene TRBV30; a possible D gene is TRBD2 (7 bases). The CDR3 runs 13 residues. Germline CDR1 and CDR2: GTSNPN and SVGIG (reference sequence). Trimming stripped 5 bases from V and 1 base from J, with 12 bases between. The CDR3 region is CAWGRGPSYEQYF. For the CDR3, the DNA is TGTGCCTGGGGGCGGGGGCCGTCCTACGAGCAGTACTTC. The full variable domain, in which reference TRBV30 and TRBJ2-7 provide the parts outside the CDR3, is SQTIHQWPATLVQPVGSPLSLECTVEGTSNPNLYWYRQAAGRGLQLLFYSVGIGQISSEVPQNLSASRPQDRQFILSSKKLLLSDSGFYLCAWGRGPSYEQYFGPGTRLTVT.

V is TRBV27 and J is TRBJ2-7; 10 bases agree with TRBD1. The CDR3 consists of 13 residues. CDR1 is MNHEY, CDR2 SMNVEV, per germline (reference sequence). V was pared by 8 bases and J by 2 bases, with 3 bases of the junction left unmatched. CDR3 nucleotides: TGTGCCAGCCGGACAGGGGGGACCTACGAGCAGTACTTC. Its protein product is CASRTGGTYEQYF.

The chain carries TRBV4-3 and TRBJ1-2, with a weak D call TRBD1 (6 bases). This CDR3 has 14 amino acids. Looked up from germline, CDR1 is LGHNA and CDR2 is YSLEER. V was cut by 4 bases and J by 4 bases, with 13 bases left in between. CDR3 nucleotides: TGCGCCAGCAGCCCAGGACAGAATTTCTATGGCTACACCTTC. Translated: CASSPGQNFYGYTF.

The chain links TRBV2 to TRBJ1-5, with a tentative D call TRBD1 (6 bases). V was cut by 2 bases and J by 4 bases, with 12 bases left in between. CDR3 length: 15 amino acids. Germline CDR1 and CDR2: SNHLY and FYNNEI. CDR3: CASSEKRTGNQPQHF. CDR3 coding DNA: TGTGCCAGCAGTGAAAAAAGAACAGGGAATCAGCCCCAGCATTTT.

This sequence joins TRBV6-1 and TRBJ1-6, with TRBD1 matching 7 bases. Trimming at V came to 6 bases and at J to 3 bases, leaving 5 bases not matched to a gene. CDR1 is MNHNS, CDR2 SASEGT, per germline. The CDR3 spans 15 residues. This chain's CDR3 is CASRLDRFYNSPLHF. CDR3 coding DNA: TGTGCCAGCAGATTGGACAGGTTCTATAATTCACCCCTCCACTTT.

This clone was seen once. The rearrangement uses TRBV5-8 and TRBJ2-7, with D perhaps matching TRBD1 (6 bases). There are 14 residues in the CDR3. Germline-derived CDR1 and CDR2 are SGHTS and YDEGEE. Trimming stripped 6 bases from V and 3 bases from J, with 16 bases between. The CDR3 sequence is CASTPGPDSYEQYF. CDR3 DNA sequence: TGTGCCAGCACCCCTGGGCCGGACAGCTACGAGCAGTACTTC.